Below are 14 T cell receptor beta chains sequenced from a single sample in a study of T cell changes during pregnancy in multiple sclerosis. The assay was immunoSEQ multiplex PCR, and TCRdb's table has in-frame clones only and misses some. The data hold about 40,000 clones, with around nine tenths observed a single time. The material was peripheral blood, obtained in the first trimester of pregnancy. The receptors originated from a female donor in good health, enrolled as a control in a pregnancy study.

V is TRBV7-9 and J is TRBJ2-1; D unresolved. The CDR3 runs 10 residues. Germline CDR1 and CDR2: SEHNR and FQNEAQ (reference sequence). With 10 bases removed from V and 5 bases from J, the gap between germline ends came to 6 bases. The CDR3 spells CATLNNEQFF. The CDR3, as DNA: TGTGCCACACTCAACAATGAGCAGTTCTTC.

This chain connects TRBV11-3 to TRBJ2-1; possible D gene TRBD2, 5 bases. V lost 3 bases, J lost 0 bases, and 6 bases lay in between. Germline-derived CDR1 and CDR2 are SGHNT and YENEEA. The CDR3 has 14 amino acids. CDR3 amino acids: CASSLGSSYNEQFF. The CDR3 DNA reads TGTGCCAGCAGCTTGGGGAGCTCCTACAATGAGCAGTTCTTC.

The J gene is TRBJ1-4, the V gene TRBV28, with a weak D call TRBD1 (6 bases). The V end lost 8 bases, the J end lost 0 bases, and 13 bases lay between the germline ends. Germline V gene lookup returns CDR1 MDHEN and CDR2 SYDVKM. This CDR3 is built from 15 residues. As DNA, the CDR3 is TGTGCCAGCTTACAGGGTACGGCAACTAATGAAAAACTGTTTTTT. Translation gives CASLQGTATNEKLFF.

The rearrangement links TRBV9 to TRBJ2-1; unclear D gene. V lost 0 bases to trimming and J lost 7 bases, with 5 bases between them. The germline gives CDR1 SGDLS, CDR2 YYNGEE. The CDR3 consists of 12 residues. The CDR3 loop is CASSVDRNEQFF. The CDR3 bases are TGTGCCAGCAGCGTAGACCGGAATGAGCAGTTCTTC.

The chain has TRBV11-2 and TRBJ2-3, with a weak D call TRBD2 (6 bases). The CDR3 contains 13 residues. The germline CDR1 and CDR2 sequences are SGHAT and FQNNGV. The V and J ends lost 3 bases and 3 bases respectively, with 7 bases between them. The CDR3 DNA sequence: TGTGCCAGCAGCTTTGGGAGGACAGATACGCAGTATTTT. Its protein is CASSFGRTDTQYF.

With respect to this clone: Other DNA sequences in the sample encode the same CDR3. The chain carries TRBV27 and TRBJ2-1, with 13 bases that match TRBD2. Germline CDR1 reads MNHEY; CDR2 reads SMNVEV (reference sequence). The CDR3 consists of 16 residues. V shed 2 bases and J 4 bases; nucleotides not matched to a gene: 2. The CDR3 bases are TGTGCCAGCAGTTTAGGGACTAGCGGGAATTACAATGAGCAGTTCTTC. Its protein product is CASSLGTSGNYNEQFF.

The V call is TRBV30, the J call TRBJ1-3; unclear D gene. This CDR3 spans 12 amino acids. Trimming pared 0 bases from V and 7 bases from J, leaving 7 bases between. Germline V gene sequence: CDR1 GTSNPN, CDR2 SVGIG (reference sequence). The CDR3 nucleotides read TGTGCCTGGAGTGTACCGGGGAACACCATATATTTT. This encodes CAWSVPGNTIYF. The full variable domain, in which reference TRBV30 and TRBJ1-3 provide the parts outside the CDR3, is SQTIHQWPATLVQPVGSPLSLECTVEGTSNPNLYWYRQAAGRGLQLLFYSVGIGQISSEVPQNLSASRPQDRQFILSSKKLLLSDSGFYLCAWSVPGNTIYFGEGSWLTVV.

The V and J genes are TRBV13 and TRBJ2-7; TRBD2 aligns across 8 bases. Germline V CDR1 and CDR2: PRHDT, FYEKMQ (reference sequence). The length of the CDR3 is 12 residues. J was trimmed by 5 bases and V by 4 bases; bases with no gene match: 1. For the CDR3, the DNA is TGTGCCAGCAGCTCAGCGGGAGACGAGCAGTACTTC. This gives the protein CASSSAGDEQYF.

V gene TRBV9 combines with J gene TRBJ2-1, with 12 bases fitting TRBD2. The CDR3 loop spans 17 amino acids. CDR1 SGDLS and CDR2 YYNGEE come from the germline V gene. V dropped 0 bases and J dropped 7; count of bases not matched to a gene: 8. CDR3 sequence reads: CASSVAQTSGSQNEQFF. The DNA of the CDR3 is TGTGCCAGCAGCGTAGCCCAGACTAGCGGGAGTCAGAATGAGCAGTTCTTC.

This clone has just one count. The chain combines TRBV29-1 with TRBJ1-4; 9 bases agree with TRBD1. This CDR3 region has 17 residues. Germline assignment: CDR1 SQVTM and CDR2 ANQGSEA. Unmatched junction bases numbered 10, after V lost 5 bases and J lost 0 bases. Written as DNA, the CDR3 is TGCAGCGTTACCAAGGGACAGGGTATTGCAACTAATGAAAAACTGTTTTTT. It specifies CSVTKGQGIATNEKLFF.

The sample holds a few counts of this clone. V and J are TRBV27 and TRBJ2-2, with D hard to call. The CDR3 sequence is 15 residues long. V was shortened by 4 bases and J by 0 bases, with 9 bases between the two germline ends. Germline V gene data show CDR1 as MNHEY and CDR2 as SMNVEV (reference sequence). The CDR3, as DNA: TGTGCCAGCAGTTCTAGGCTTACGAACACCGGGGAGCTGTTTTTT. Residues: CASSSRLTNTGELFF.

The chain links TRBV4-1 to TRBJ2-3; TRBD2 agrees at 11 bases. With 0 bases clipped from V and 5 bases from J, the junction kept 10 bases outside the gene matches. The germline CDR1 and CDR2 sequences are MGHRA and YSYEKL. This CDR3 spans 18 amino acids. The CDR3, as DNA: TGCGCCAGCAGCCAAGATATGGTACTAGCGGGGGCGGGAGATACGCAGTATTTT. It codes for CASSQDMVLAGAGDTQYF.

The chain carries TRBV19 and TRBJ1-5, with TRBD1 matching over 9 bases. Germline-derived CDR1 and CDR2 are LNHDA and SQIVND (reference sequence). The trim removed 5 bases at V and 2 bases at J, leaving 10 bases unmatched. CDR3 length equals 17 residues. The CDR3 loop is CASSGGQGSSGNQPQHF. The CDR3 nucleotides are TGTGCCAGTAGTGGGGGACAGGGTAGTTCTGGCAATCAGCCCCAGCATTTT.

V gene TRBV6-5 combines with J gene TRBJ1-1; TRBD1 might be the D (5 bases). The CDR3 covers 13 residues. Trimming stripped 2 bases from V and 2 bases from J, with 6 bases between. Germline assignment: CDR1 MNHEY and CDR2 SVGAGI. Here the CDR3 DNA reads TGTGCCAGCAGTTACCAGGGAAACACTGAAGCTTTCTTT. It translates to CASSYQGNTEAFF.